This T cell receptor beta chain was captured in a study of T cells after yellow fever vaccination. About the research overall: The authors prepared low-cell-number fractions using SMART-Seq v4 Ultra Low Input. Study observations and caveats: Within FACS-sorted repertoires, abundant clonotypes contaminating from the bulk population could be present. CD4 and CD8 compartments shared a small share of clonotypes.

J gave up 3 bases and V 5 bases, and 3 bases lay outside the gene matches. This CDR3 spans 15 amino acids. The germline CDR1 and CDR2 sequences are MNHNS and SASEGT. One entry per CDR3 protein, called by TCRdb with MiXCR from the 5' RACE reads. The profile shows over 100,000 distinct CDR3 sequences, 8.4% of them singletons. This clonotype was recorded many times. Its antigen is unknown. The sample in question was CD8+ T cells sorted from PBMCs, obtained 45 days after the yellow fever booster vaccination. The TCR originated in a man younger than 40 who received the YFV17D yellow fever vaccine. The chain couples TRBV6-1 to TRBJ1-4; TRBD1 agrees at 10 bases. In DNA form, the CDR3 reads TGTGCCAGCAGTCGGACAGGGGGGCCTAATGAAAAACTGTTTTTT. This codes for CASSRTGGPNEKLFF.